The 10 T cell receptor beta chains listed next were all sequenced from one sample in a study of blood T cell repertoires in COVID-19. The assay was immunoSEQ multiplex PCR, and TCRdb's table has in-frame clones only and misses some. The table lists hundreds of thousands of clones, roughly nine tenths of them singletons. Sequencing was carried out using peripheral blood. Receptor source: a young man with active or convalescent COVID-19.

The chain carries TRBV28 and TRBJ1-5; D is uncertain. With 7 bases removed from V and 6 bases from J, the gap between germline ends came to 19 bases. Germline CDR1 MDHEN, CDR2 SYDVKM. The CDR3 totals 15 residues. The CDR3 bases are TGTGCCAGCAATCCGTCCGGGGAAGGGAGTCAGCCCCAGCATTTT. Amino acids: CASNPSGEGSQPQHF.

This clone was picked up a small number of times. V is TRBV4-2 and J is TRBJ1-2, with unresolved D. V was shortened by 10 bases and J by 2 bases, with 14 bases between the two germline ends. Germline V gives CDR1 LGHNA, CDR2 YNFKEQ. The CDR3 consists of 13 residues. CDR3 amino acids: CATTEAGNYGYTF. In nucleotides, the CDR3 is TGTGCCACCACAGAGGCTGGAAACTATGGCTACACCTTC.

The chain carries TRBV5-5 and TRBJ2-3; a weak D match, TRBD2 (5 bases). The CDR3 has 14 amino acids. V was cut by 0 bases and J by 2 bases, with 7 bases left in between. Germline V lookup: CDR1 SGHKS, CDR2 YYEKEE (reference sequence). The CDR3, as DNA: TGTGCCAGCAGCTTGGGACTACACACAGATACGCAGTATTTT. Translation gives CASSLGLHTDTQYF.

The rearrangement uses TRBV3-1 (or the pseudogene TRBV3-2) and TRBJ1-1; TRBD1 aligns across 7 bases. This CDR3 is 16 amino acids long. The V gene end was trimmed by 4 bases and the J gene end by 1 base; junction bases not matched to a gene: 9. CDR1 and CDR2 (germline): LGHDT, YNNKEL (reference sequence). The CDR3 nucleotides are TGTGCCAGCAGCCCAAAGCTTCGACAGGGGAACACTGAAGCTTTCTTT. Its protein product is CASSPKLRQGNTEAFF.

This clone was recorded a few times. This rearrangement joins TRBV7-8 to TRBJ2-7; TRBD2 aligns across 15 bases. With 5 bases clipped from V and 7 bases from J, the junction kept 6 bases outside the gene matches. This CDR3 comprises 15 residues. The V gene's germline CDR1 is SGHVS and CDR2 FQNEAQ. CDR3 DNA sequence: TGTGCCAGCAGCCCCAGGACTAGCGGGAGGGTTGAGCAGTACTTC. It is translated as CASSPRTSGRVEQYF.

The chain employs TRBV5-1 and TRBJ2-5, with 8 positions matching TRBD2. Germline trimming cut 3 bases from V and 2 bases from J; bases unmatched to any gene: 6. This CDR3 spans 15 amino acids. Germline lookup yields CDR1 SGHRS and CDR2 YFSETQ. The CDR3 here is CASSWGPGGQETQYF. Here the CDR3 DNA reads TGCGCCAGCAGCTGGGGGCCGGGGGGGCAAGAGACCCAGTACTTC.

The chain has TRBV7-9 and TRBJ2-7, with 11 bases aligning to TRBD1. The CDR3 loop spans 16 amino acids. With V trimmed by 4 bases and J by 7 bases, 12 bases remained unmatched. Germline assignment: CDR1 SEHNR and CDR2 FQNEAQ (reference sequence). CDR3 nucleotides: TGTGCCAGCAGCTCCTTCCCGGACAGGGGGCGCGAAGAGCAGTACTTC. Protein product: CASSSFPDRGREEQYF.

V gene TRBV7-2 combines with J gene TRBJ1-2, with a weak D call TRBD1 (5 bases). Germline loops: CDR1 SGHTA, CDR2 FQGNSA. V lost 6 bases, J lost 8 bases, and 16 bases lay in between. The length of the CDR3 is 13 residues. CDR3 sequence (DNA): TGTGCCAGCAGACCTGGGCGGGGCCTAGGCTACACCTTC. This sequence encodes CASRPGRGLGYTF.

This rearrangement joins TRBV7-2 to TRBJ2-7; 10 nucleotides align to TRBD1. With 8 bases clipped from V and 2 bases from J, the junction kept 9 bases outside the gene matches. The CDR3 is 15 residues long. CDR1 SGHTA and CDR2 FQGNSA come from the germline V gene. The DNA for the CDR3 is TGTGCCAGCCGGGGGACCGGGACAGGGGCCTACGAGCAGTACTTC. Protein sequence: CASRGTGTGAYEQYF. The whole variable domain, filled in from reference TRBV7-2 and TRBJ2-7, reads GAGVSQSPSNKVTEKGKDVELRCDPISGHTALYWYRQSLGQGLEFLIYFQGNSAPDKSGLPSDRFSAERTGGSVSTLTIQRTQQEDSAVYLCASRGTGTGAYEQYFGPGTRLTVT.

The chain's CDR3 is CASSLTAVSYNEQFF. In DNA form, the CDR3 reads TGTGCCAGCAGCTTGACAGCTGTCTCCTACAATGAGCAGTTCTTC. The chain is built from TRBV7-3 and TRBJ2-1, with a possible D match to TRBD1 (5 bases). Trimming took 3 bases from V and 0 from J, leaving 9 bases between them. CDR3 length: 15 residues. CDR1 and CDR2 (germline): SGHTA, FQGTGA.